Listed here are 13 T cell receptor beta chains from one sample, sequenced in a study of shared clonotypes between healthy human individuals (dated by TCRdb to the early 2020s). The method was the immunoSEQ multiplex PCR assay. The source is immuneACCESS, and TCRdb retained only in-frame sequences with V and J called. Part of the clones is not carried over; for the studies checked, unresolved V genes explain less than half of this, and the remainder is unexplained. The sample table records roughly 2.4 million clones; around 95% of these occur just once. Of the sample, around 0.13% is held by the ten largest clones. The sequencing input was naive CD4+ T cells sorted from blood. Interpreted using the paper, the cell subset or site label stands for: CD45RA+ positively selected. Receptors originate from a young man in good health.

The chain carries TRBV27 and TRBJ1-1; D is undetermined. CDR1 is MNHEY, CDR2 SMNVEV, per germline (reference sequence). V was clipped by 4 bases and J by 0 bases, with 6 bases between them. This CDR3 contains 13 residues. This CDR3 reads CASSYGMNTEAFF. As DNA, the CDR3 is TGTGCCAGCAGTTACGGGATGAACACTGAAGCTTTCTTT.

The genes are TRBV18 and TRBJ2-2; D unresolved. The germline gives CDR1 KGHSH, CDR2 LQKENI. The CDR3 covers 15 residues. Trimming removed 1 base at V and 8 bases at J, with 14 bases between. CDR3 in amino acids: CASSPLQTVLGELFF. CDR3 sequence (DNA): TGTGCCAGCTCACCACTACAGACCGTTCTAGGGGAGCTGTTTTTT.

This chain joins TRBV6-1 and TRBJ1-1; D unresolved. In germline, CDR1 is MNHNS, CDR2 SASEGT. Trimming pared 5 bases from V and 0 bases from J, leaving 7 bases between. The CDR3 totals 13 residues. CDR3 amino acids: CASSKGLNTEAFF. The CDR3 region has the DNA TGTGCCAGCAGTAAGGGTTTGAACACTGAAGCTTTCTTT.

This clone showed up just once. The CDR3 bases are TGTGCCAGCAGCGTAGGCTCGGTGGAGACCCAGTACTTC. As protein: CASSVGSVETQYF. The chain carries TRBV9 and TRBJ2-5; unclear D gene. CDR3 length: 13 residues. Germline CDR1 reads SGDLS; CDR2 reads YYNGEE. Trimming left V 0 bases short and J 5 bases short, with 8 bases between. Full variable domain (rest looked up from reference TRBV9 and TRBJ2-5): DSGVTQTPKHLITATGQRVTLRCSPRSGDLSVYWYQQSLDQGLQFLIQYYNGEERAKGNILERFSAQQFPDLHSELNLSSLELGDSALYFCASSVGSVETQYFGPGTRLLVL.

This chain joins TRBV6-5 and TRBJ1-3; D possibly corresponds to TRBD1 (6 bases). The CDR3 covers 16 residues. V lost 2 bases and J 4 bases, leaving 15 bases between the germline ends. Germline V gives CDR1 MNHEY, CDR2 SVGAGI. The CDR3 region is CASSYMKGVKGNTIYF. As DNA, the CDR3 is TGTGCCAGCAGTTACATGAAGGGGGTGAAGGGAAACACCATATATTTT.

J is TRBJ2-7 and V is TRBV6-5; D is unresolved. The CDR3 has 14 residues. Per germline, CDR1 MNHEY and CDR2 SVGAGI. The germline V and J ends were trimmed by 0 bases and 2 bases, with 8 bases remaining between them. This CDR3 is CASSYSTDTYEQYF. CDR3 nucleotides: TGTGCCAGCAGTTACTCCACAGATACCTACGAGCAGTACTTC.

This clone turned up a few times. The chain has TRBV9 and TRBJ2-7; D is possibly TRBD1 or TRBD2 (6 bases each). The CDR3 has 16 residues. CDR1 is SGDLS and CDR2 is YYNGEE in the germline V gene. The V and J ends lost 0 bases and 1 base respectively, with 14 bases between them. CDR3 loop: CASSVVSRGVSYEQYF. CDR3 DNA: TGTGCCAGCAGCGTAGTTTCGAGGGGGGTGTCCTACGAGCAGTACTTC.

The rearrangement uses TRBV6-6 and TRBJ1-1, with D perhaps TRBD1 (5 bases). The V end lost 2 bases, the J end lost 5 bases, and 12 bases lay between the germline ends. The CDR3 spans 14 residues. Germline CDR1 is MNHNY and CDR2 is SVGAGI (reference sequence). DNA for the CDR3: TGTGCCAGCAGTTACGGGGCGCCGGGGACTGAAGCTTTCTTT. This sequence encodes CASSYGAPGTEAFF.

The CDR3 loop is CASSLDGRTHEQYF. The CDR3 nucleotides are TGTGCCAGCAGCTTAGACGGGAGGACCCACGAGCAGTACTTC. V gene TRBV11-2 combines with J gene TRBJ2-7; 7 bases map to TRBD2. The germline CDR1 and CDR2 sequences are SGHAT and FQNNGV. The CDR3 runs 14 residues. J was trimmed by 5 bases and V by 0 bases; bases with no gene match: 4.

CDR3 protein: CAWSASGFQFGGKNIQYF. Here the CDR3 DNA reads TGTGCCTGGAGTGCTAGCGGGTTCCAATTCGGGGGCAAAAACATTCAGTACTTC. The rearrangement uses TRBV30 and TRBJ2-4; 8 nucleotides align to TRBD2. Germline V gene data show CDR1 as GTSNPN and CDR2 as SVGIG (reference sequence). Trimming removed 1 base from V and 3 bases from J; junction bases left unmatched: 14. This CDR3 is built from 18 residues.

The chain employs TRBV5-1 and TRBJ2-2; D is perhaps TRBD2 (6 bases). CDR1 is SGHRS, CDR2 YFSETQ, per germline. This CDR3 is built from 13 residues. With 4 bases removed from V and 7 bases from J, the gap between germline ends came to 11 bases. CDR3 sequence (DNA): TGCGCCAGCAGCCCGGGACTCCTCGGGGAGCTGTTTTTT. Its translation: CASSPGLLGELFF.

The rearrangement links TRBV5-1 to TRBJ2-5; 8 nucleotides match TRBD2. This CDR3 is 15 amino acids long. The germline CDR1 and CDR2 sequences are SGHRS and YFSETQ. The V and J ends lost 2 bases and 3 bases, in that order; junction bases with no gene match: 6. The CDR3 DNA follows: TGCGCCAGCAGCTTTAAGGTAGCGGGAAAAGAGACCCAGTACTTC. Its protein product is CASSFKVAGKETQYF. Full variable domain (rest looked up from reference TRBV5-1 and TRBJ2-5): KAGVTQTPRYLIKTRGQQVTLSCSPISGHRSVSWYQQTPGQGLQFLFEYFSETQRNKGNFPGRFSGRQFSNSRSEMNVSTLELGDSALYLCASSFKVAGKETQYFGPGTRLLVL.

The chain combines TRBV5-4 with TRBJ2-2; D uncertain. In germline, CDR1 is SGHNT, CDR2 YYREEE (reference sequence). Trimming stripped 4 bases from V and 6 bases from J, with 10 bases between. The length of the CDR3 is 13 residues. The CDR3 DNA is TGTGCCAGCAGCCGGCGTGAGGCCGGGGAGCTGTTTTTT. Translation gives CASSRREAGELFF.